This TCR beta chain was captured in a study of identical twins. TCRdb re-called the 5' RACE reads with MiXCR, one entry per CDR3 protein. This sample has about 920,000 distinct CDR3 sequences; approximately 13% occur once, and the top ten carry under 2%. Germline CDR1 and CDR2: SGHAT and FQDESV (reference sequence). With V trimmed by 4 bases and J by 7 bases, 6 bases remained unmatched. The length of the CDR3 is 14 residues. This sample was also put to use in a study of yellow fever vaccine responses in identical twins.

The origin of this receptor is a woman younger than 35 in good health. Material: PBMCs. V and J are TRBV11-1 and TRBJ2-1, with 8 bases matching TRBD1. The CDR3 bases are TGTGCCAGCAGCTCGACCAGGGGGCGGAATGAGCAGTTCTTC. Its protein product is CASSSTRGRNEQFF.